These T cell receptor beta chains were read from a single sample in a study of shared clonotypes between healthy human individuals. Some clones are missing from TCRdb's copy, which holds only in-frame ones; the method was immunoSEQ multiplex PCR. Among around 2,000,000 clones listed, just over 90% were seen once. Specimen: naive CD8+ T cells from PBMCs. The receptors originated from a man in his late teens or twenties in good health. Some clones in this sample may be carry-over from other donors' samples. Each CDR3 is given with its conserved first and last residue. A D gene is named only where the DNA matches it firmly. Size is stated for part of the rows, as once, few or many counts, or as a class when the clone is expanded.

j_call v_call clone_size cdr3_length d_call cdr3_nt cdr3_aa
TRBJ2-7 TRBV5-1 - 16 TRBD1 TGCGCCAGCAGCCCCGGGACAGGGAGAAAGTTTAGCGAGCAGTACTTC CASSPGTGRKFSEQYF
TRBJ1-2 TRBV21-1 - 15 - TGTGCCAGCAGCAAATCGCCAGGGTGGTCGGATGGCTACACCTTC CASSKSPGWSDGYTF
TRBJ1-2 TRBV9 - 14 - TGTGCCAGCAGCGTAGAGTACAGCCAAGGTGGCTACACCTTC CASSVEYSQGGYTF
TRBJ2-1 TRBV11-2 - 15 - TGTGCCAGCAGCCCCCACAGGGTGCCAAACAATGAGCAGTTCTTC CASSPHRVPNNEQFF
TRBJ2-5 TRBV10-2 - 17 TRBD2 TGCGCCAGCAGTGAGTCAGGAACGCGGGAGGGACAAGAGACCCAGTACTTC CASSESGTREGQETQYF
TRBJ2-1 TRBV6-6 - 15 TRBD1 TGTGCCAGCAGTTCCCGGGACAGGGGTGTCAATGAGCAGTTCTTC CASSSRDRGVNEQFF
TRBJ1-5 TRBV2 - 13 TRBD1 TGTGCCAGCTGGACAGGGTCAAGGCAGCCCCAGCATTTT CASWTGSRQPQHF
TRBJ1-1 TRBV30 few 15 - TGTGCCTTCTCAGGGTTATCGTATGTGAACACTGAAGCTTTCTTT CAFSGLSYVNTEAFF
TRBJ1-2 TRBV29-1 - 16 - TGCAGCGTTGAAGATCAGAGCAGGGGTTATAACTATGGCTACACCTTC CSVEDQSRGYNYGYTF
TRBJ2-7 TRBV7-9 once 15 TRBD1 TGTGCCAGCAGCTTAGGGGGGACAGATTCAGAAGAGCAGTACTTC CASSLGGTDSEEQYF
TRBJ2-5 TRBV28 - 13 - TGTGCCAGCAACCAAGGAGGCAAGGAGACCCAGTACTTC CASNQGGKETQYF
TRBJ1-1 TRBV6-5 - 13 - TGTGCCAGCAGTTACTCATGGGACACTGAAGCTTTCTTT CASSYSWDTEAFF
TRBJ1-5 TRBV19 once 15 - TGTGCCAGTAGTATAGAGGGGGGTCTCAATCAGCCCCAGCATTTT CASSIEGGLNQPQHF
TRBJ2-7 TRBV7-9 - 14 TRBD1 TGTGCCAGCAGCTCCTGGACAGGGAATGGCGAGCAGTACTTC CASSSWTGNGEQYF
TRBJ1-1 TRBV19 - 14 - TGTGCCAGTAGTATGACAGCCGCGGGCACTGAAGCTTTCTTT CASSMTAAGTEAFF
TRBJ2-1 TRBV30 - 13 - TGTGCCTGCCTAGCGCTGCCCTACAATGAGCAGTTCTTC CACLALPYNEQFF
TRBJ2-3 TRBV11-2 - 19 TRBD2 TGTGCCAGCAGATCCAGATCGGGGGCGGGAGGCAAAAGCACAGATACGCAGTATTTT CASRSRSGAGGKSTDTQYF
TRBJ2-7 TRBV9 - 15 TRBD1 TGTGCCAGCAGCGGCGGACAGGAAAGCTCCTACGAGCAGTACTTC CASSGGQESSYEQYF
TRBJ2-6 TRBV6-5 - 13 - TGTGCCAGCAGCTATGGTGGGGCCAACGTCCTGACTTTC CASSYGGANVLTF
TRBJ1-4 TRBV6-6 - 13 - TGTGCCAGCAGTTACTCGACAGGCGGAAAACTGTTTTTT CASSYSTGGKLFF
TRBJ1-1 TRBV9 - 21 TRBD1 TGTGCCAGCAGCACCAGTACCGGGACAGGGAAACCCCCGGGGCAGAACACTGAAGCTTTCTTT CASSTSTGTGKPPGQNTEAFF
TRBJ1-2 TRBV30 once 14 - TGTGCCTGGAGGAGTAGGCAGGACCTCTATGGCTACACCTTC CAWRSRQDLYGYTF
TRBJ2-7 TRBV7-9 - 16 - TGTGCCAGCAGCTTAGCGTTCATCGGGGGAACCTACGAGCAGTACTTC CASSLAFIGGTYEQYF
TRBJ1-2 TRBV11-2 - 16 TRBD1 TGTGCCAGCAGCCAGACTCCGTTCCCAGGGGGCTATGGCTACACCTTC CASSQTPFPGGYGYTF
TRBJ2-1 TRBV6-5 - 15 TRBD2 TGTGCCAGCAGTAATAGCGGGAGTGGGCACAATGAGCAGTTCTTC CASSNSGSGHNEQFF
TRBJ2-1 TRBV27 once 14 - TGTGCCAGCAGCCTAGTTGGCTCCTACAATGAGCAGTTCTTC CASSLVGSYNEQFF
TRBJ2-1 TRBV9 once 14 - TGTGCCAGCAGCGTGTACGGGGAAACGAATGAGCAGTTCTTC CASSVYGETNEQFF
TRBJ1-2 TRBV6-1 once 13 - TGTGCCAGCAGGGTCCCGACAGTGAATGGCTACACCTTC CASRVPTVNGYTF
TRBJ2-5 TRBV6-1 - 15 TRBD2 TGTGCCAGCAGTGAAGATTGGGTAGCGGGGGGGACCCAGTACTTC CASSEDWVAGGTQYF
TRBJ2-7 TRBV7-2 - 17 TRBD2 TGTGCCAGCAGCCTCCCGGTGGAAAGCGGGAGACGCTACGAGCAGTACTTC CASSLPVESGRRYEQYF
TRBJ2-2 TRBV27 - 14 - TGTGCCAGCAGTTCCTCAGGTCTCGTTTGGGAGCTGTTTTTT CASSSSGLVWELFF
TRBJ2-5 TRBV6-6 once 14 TRBD2 TGTGCCAGCAGTTCGACGGGGGGTCAAGAGACCCAGTACTTC CASSSTGGQETQYF
TRBJ2-7 TRBV7-9 - 14 - TGTGCCAGCAGCGCCGACTTAGGAGGGTACGAGCAGTACTTC CASSADLGGYEQYF
TRBJ1-1 TRBV19 - 13 - TGTGCCAGCCATAACTGGATAGGGACTGAAGCTTTCTTT CASHNWIGTEAFF
TRBJ2-7 TRBV4-1 once 13 - TGCGCCAGCAGCCTCCGGGGCCGCTACGAGCAGTACTTC CASSLRGRYEQYF
TRBJ2-1 TRBV7-9 - 14 - TGTGCCAGCCCCCCCAGCGGGTCGCACAATGAGCAGTTCTTC CASPPSGSHNEQFF
TRBJ1-2 TRBV29-1 - 13 - TGCAGCGCCCCCATTACTAGGGGGAATGGCTACACCTTC CSAPITRGNGYTF